A selection of T cell receptor beta chains follows, all from one sample in a study of blood T cells in healthy people across ages. TCRdb used MiXCR to reprocess the 5' RACE reads, holding one entry per CDR3 protein. Seen here are 760,000 or so distinct CDR3 sequences, 20% to 30% observed once, and the top ten hold under 10%. These data were also reused for a study on T cells of mothers and their children.

The specimen sequenced was blood. All receptors derive from a boy aged 5-17 years in good health. Both conserved end residues are part of each CDR3. A D gene is named only where the DNA matches it firmly. Clone sizes are given selectively: once, few, many, or a class where the clone is expanded.

CDR3 protein: CASSSGEETGELFF; CDR3 DNA: TGTGCCAGCAGCAGTGGGGAGGAGACCGGGGAGCTGTTTTTT; D gene: -; clone size: -; V gene: TRBV11-1; J gene: TRBJ2-2; CDR3 length: 14
CDR3 protein: CASSLTGYFSSTNEKLFF; CDR3 DNA: TGTGCCAGCAGCTTGACGGGGTATTTTTCTTCGACTAATGAAAAACTGTTTTTT; D gene: -; clone size: few; V gene: TRBV7-2; J gene: TRBJ1-4; CDR3 length: 18
CDR3 protein: CASSQGTGFGQPQHF; CDR3 DNA: TGCGCCAGCAGTCAAGGGACAGGGTTCGGTCAGCCCCAGCATTTT; D gene: TRBD1; clone size: few; V gene: TRBV23-1; J gene: TRBJ1-5; CDR3 length: 15
CDR3 protein: CATSDSPGEGKETQYF; CDR3 DNA: TGTGCCACCAGTGACTCCCCCGGGGAGGGTAAAGAGACCCAGTACTTC; D gene: TRBD2; clone size: -; V gene: TRBV24-1; J gene: TRBJ2-5; CDR3 length: 16
CDR3 protein: CASSKQGAQGTEAFF; CDR3 DNA: TGCGCCAGCAGCAAACAGGGGGCGCAGGGAACTGAAGCTTTCTTT; D gene: TRBD1; clone size: few; V gene: TRBV5-1; J gene: TRBJ1-1; CDR3 length: 15
CDR3 protein: CASSQNTNSPLHF; CDR3 DNA: TGTGCCAGCAGCCAGAATACGAATTCACCCCTCCACTTT; D gene: -; clone size: -; V gene: TRBV7-2; J gene: TRBJ1-6; CDR3 length: 13
CDR3 protein: CASTLEQGAYEQYF; CDR3 DNA: TGTGCCAGCACCCTAGAACAGGGGGCTTACGAGCAGTACTTC; D gene: TRBD1; clone size: -; V gene: TRBV7-2; J gene: TRBJ2-7; CDR3 length: 14
CDR3 protein: CASSSTSGGDGYTF; CDR3 DNA: TGTGCCAGCAGTTCGACTTCAGGGGGCGATGGCTACACCTTC; D gene: TRBD1; clone size: few; V gene: TRBV6-5; J gene: TRBJ1-2; CDR3 length: 14
CDR3 protein: CASSGSGGHGEQYF; CDR3 DNA: TGTGCCAGCAGTGGGAGCGGGGGCCACGGCGAGCAGTACTTC; D gene: TRBD2; clone size: -; V gene: TRBV6-2/TRBV6-3; J gene: TRBJ2-7; CDR3 length: 14
CDR3 protein: CSVDQDREDYGYTF; CDR3 DNA: TGCAGCGTCGATCAGGACAGGGAGGACTATGGCTACACCTTC; D gene: TRBD1; clone size: -; V gene: TRBV29-1; J gene: TRBJ1-2; CDR3 length: 14
CDR3 protein: CSVEGPVSGRRTDTQYF; CDR3 DNA: TGCAGCGTTGAAGGTCCGGTAAGCGGGAGACGCACAGATACGCAGTATTTT; D gene: TRBD2; clone size: few; V gene: TRBV29-1; J gene: TRBJ2-3; CDR3 length: 17
CDR3 protein: CASSLGDRGLQPQHF; CDR3 DNA: TGTGCCAGCAGCTTAGGGGACAGGGGGCTCCAGCCCCAGCATTTT; D gene: TRBD1; clone size: -; V gene: TRBV11-2; J gene: TRBJ1-5; CDR3 length: 15
CDR3 protein: CASSEPGTGEFF; CDR3 DNA: TGTGCCAGCAGTGAACCCGGGACAGGGGAGTTCTTC; D gene: TRBD1; clone size: few; V gene: TRBV6-1; J gene: TRBJ2-1; CDR3 length: 12
CDR3 protein: CASSFHREPETQYF; CDR3 DNA: TGTGCCAGCAGCTTCCACAGGGAGCCAGAGACCCAGTACTTC; D gene: -; clone size: -; V gene: TRBV7-9; J gene: TRBJ2-5; CDR3 length: 14
CDR3 protein: CSARTRDRVNYGYTF; CDR3 DNA: TGCAGTGCTAGAACGAGGGACAGGGTTAATTATGGCTACACCTTC; D gene: TRBD1; clone size: few; V gene: TRBV20-1; J gene: TRBJ1-2; CDR3 length: 15
CDR3 protein: CSVEGRGSGGEKLFF; CDR3 DNA: TGCAGCGTTGAGGGACGGGGGTCCGGGGGTGAAAAACTGTTTTTT; D gene: -; clone size: -; V gene: TRBV29-1; J gene: TRBJ1-4; CDR3 length: 15
CDR3 protein: CASLGDLSYGQYF; CDR3 DNA: TGTGCCAGCCTTGGGGACTTATCCTACGGGCAGTACTTC; D gene: -; clone size: -; V gene: TRBV6-1; J gene: TRBJ2-7; CDR3 length: 13
CDR3 protein: CSARDWTSDMETQYF; CDR3 DNA: TGCAGTGCTAGAGATTGGACTAGCGATATGGAGACCCAGTACTTC; D gene: TRBD2; clone size: -; V gene: TRBV20-1; J gene: TRBJ2-5; CDR3 length: 15
CDR3 protein: CASSSQRSSGNTIYF; CDR3 DNA: TGTGCCAGCAGCTCTCAGCGGAGCTCTGGAAACACCATATATTTT; D gene: -; clone size: few; V gene: TRBV5-5; J gene: TRBJ1-3; CDR3 length: 15
CDR3 protein: CASSQTGTVETQYF; CDR3 DNA: TGCGCCAGCAGCCAAACGGGGACCGTGGAGACCCAGTACTTC; D gene: -; clone size: few; V gene: TRBV4-1; J gene: TRBJ2-5; CDR3 length: 14
CDR3 protein: CASSSTGDGPNTIYF; CDR3 DNA: TGTGCCAGCAGTTCGACAGGGGACGGCCCCAACACCATATATTTT; D gene: TRBD1; clone size: -; V gene: TRBV28; J gene: TRBJ1-3; CDR3 length: 15
CDR3 protein: CASGSGYADTQYF; CDR3 DNA: TGTGCCAGCGGTAGCGGTTACGCAGATACGCAGTATTTT; D gene: -; clone size: -; V gene: TRBV12-3/TRBV12-4; J gene: TRBJ2-3; CDR3 length: 13